This TCR beta chain was sequenced in a study of blood T cell repertoires in COVID-19. Study information: From T cells, B-cell-depleted T cells, or PBMCs came the material, which was cDNA or gDNA.

There are 15 residues in the CDR3. Germline V CDR1 and CDR2: LGHNA, YSLEER. The V end was cut by 0 bases, the J end by 10 bases, with 13 bases between. Authors' processing steps: Amplifying reference gene primers gave estimates of nucleated cell counts. The assay was immunoSEQ multiplex PCR, and TCRdb's table has in-frame clones only and misses some. The DNA was the basis for D and trimming; V, J and clone size are from that table. There are about 97,000 clones in the sample; about 87% occur only once, and 20% lies in the top ten. This chain uses TRBV4-3 with TRBJ1-6; a weak D match, TRBD1 (6 bases). Sequenced input: peripheral blood. The sequence was collected from a human donor in a cohort sampled during active COVID-19. CDR3 DNA sequence: TGCGCCAGCAGCCAAGATCAGGCAGGGGAATCACCCCTCCACTTT. Encoded protein: CASSQDQAGESPLHF.